The 4 T cell receptor beta chains below were found in one sample sequenced in a study of OX40 agonist ivuxolimab in advanced cancers. The data were produced by immunoSEQ multiplex PCR, yet TCRdb's version contains in-frame clones alone and is incomplete. This table has 55,000 to 80,000 clones, roughly 84% appearing once. This specimen was CD4+ or CD8+ T cells sorted from blood, taken in a trial of the OX40 agonist ivuxolimab. These receptors were collected from an adult with an advanced solid tumor such as melanoma, head and neck, liver or kidney cancer.

The rearrangement joins TRBV18 to TRBJ1-2, with D tentatively TRBD1 (5 bases). The CDR3 spans 15 residues. CDR1 and CDR2 (germline): KGHSH, LQKENI. V lost 0 bases and J 6 bases, leaving 14 bases between the germline ends. CDR3 protein: CASSPPGRGSDGYTF. CDR3 sequence (DNA): TGTGCCAGCTCACCACCAGGAAGGGGAAGCGATGGCTACACCTTC.

Regarding this clone: The same CDR3 arises from other DNA sequences in this sample as well. The V and J genes are TRBV29-1 and TRBJ1-1; D gene ambiguous. CDR1 is SQVTM and CDR2 is ANQGSEA in the germline V gene. Deletions cut 4 bases from V and 0 bases from J, with 6 bases between. The CDR3 is made up of 12 amino acids. In DNA form, the CDR3 reads TGCAGCGTTGGGCGGATGAACACTGAAGCTTTCTTT. It specifies CSVGRMNTEAFF.

The rearrangement uses TRBV6-6 and TRBJ2-7; D is undetermined. V lost 5 bases, J lost 6 bases, and 8 bases lay in between. The CDR3 sequence is 11 residues long. Per the germline V gene, CDR1 is MNHNY and CDR2 is SVGAGI (reference sequence). The CDR3 spells CASSRTREQYF. DNA of the CDR3: TGTGCCAGCAGTCGAACACGCGAGCAGTACTTC.

The CDR3 sequence: CASSWTARNQPQHF. CDR3 DNA sequence: TGTGCCAGCAGTTGGACAGCTAGGAATCAGCCCCAGCATTTT. V gene TRBV28 combines with J gene TRBJ1-5; D may be TRBD1 (6 bases). This CDR3 spans 14 amino acids. Trimming left V 4 bases short and J 4 bases short, with 11 bases between. In germline, CDR1 is MDHEN, CDR2 SYDVKM.